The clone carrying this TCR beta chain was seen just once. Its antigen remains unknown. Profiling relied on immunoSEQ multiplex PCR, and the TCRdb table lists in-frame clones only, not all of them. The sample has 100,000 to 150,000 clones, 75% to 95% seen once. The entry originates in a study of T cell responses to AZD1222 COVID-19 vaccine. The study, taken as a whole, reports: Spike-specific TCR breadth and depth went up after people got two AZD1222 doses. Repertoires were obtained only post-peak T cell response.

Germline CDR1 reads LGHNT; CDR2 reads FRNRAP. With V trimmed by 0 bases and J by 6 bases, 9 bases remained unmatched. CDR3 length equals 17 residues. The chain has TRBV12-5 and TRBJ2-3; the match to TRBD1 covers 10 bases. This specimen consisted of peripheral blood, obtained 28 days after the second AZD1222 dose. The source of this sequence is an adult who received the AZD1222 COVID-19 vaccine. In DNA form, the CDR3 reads TGTGCTAGTGGTTTGGTATTCCGGGACAGGGGCGGGGATACGCAGTATTTT. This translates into CASGLVFRDRGGDTQYF.